This note documents a single T cell receptor beta chain sequence. Libraries were prepared by immunoSEQ multiplex PCR; TCRdb keeps only in-frame clonotypes and omits some of them. The sample yields roughly 44,000 clones, roughly 82% seen once. This sample was taken from a study of PD-L1 blockade in urothelial cancer. Overall study context: The study started patients on atezolizumab at some point between 2013 and 2015, giving 1,200 mg intravenously every 3 weeks.

The germline gives CDR1 MDHEN, CDR2 SYDVKM. Deletions cut 6 bases from V and 3 bases from J, with 5 bases between. CDR3 length: 11 amino acids. This rearrangement joins TRBV28 to TRBJ2-5, with no clear D. This clonotype was sampled from a man between 65 and 85 years old with urothelial cancer. The sample here was PBMCs, taken around atezolizumab (anti-PD-L1) treatment. CDR3 region: CASSSEETQYF. As DNA, the CDR3 is TGTGCCAGCAGCTCAGAAGAGACCCAGTACTTC.